These 8 T cell receptor beta chains were sequenced from one sample in a study of beta chain features in type 1 diabetes. The sequenced template was cDNA made from the entire isolated RNA. Sequenced by immunoSEQ multiplex PCR; TCRdb stores in-frame clones only, minus some. Of 600,000 to 650,000 clones listed, roughly a sixth are singletons. Sample: naive CD4+ T cells from blood. The receptor set was obtained from a young man in good health.

This chain uses TRBV4-1 with TRBJ2-5, with 11 bases matching TRBD1. CDR1 MGHRA and CDR2 YSYEKL come from the germline V gene. With 3 bases clipped from V and 2 bases from J, the junction kept 2 bases outside the gene matches. The CDR3 length is 15 residues. The DNA of the CDR3 is TGCGCCAGCAGCCATGGGACAGGGGGTCAAGAGACCCAGTACTTC. Residues: CASSHGTGGQETQYF.

This clone has just a few counts. The chain joins TRBV7-9 to TRBJ1-1; tentatively, D is TRBD1 (6 bases). Germline V gene data show CDR1 as SEHNR and CDR2 as FQNEAQ (reference sequence). V lost 7 bases and J lost 3, with 21 bases in between. This CDR3 is 16 amino acids long. The CDR3 spells CASTYSGGGMDTEAFF. CDR3 DNA sequence: TGTGCCAGCACCTACTCGGGGGGCGGGATGGACACTGAAGCTTTCTTT.

This clone was seen once. At one end, the junction sequence differs from germline, possibly due to a read error. The chain has TRBV28 and TRBJ2-7; D is perhaps TRBD1 (6 bases). Per the germline V gene, CDR1 is MDHEN and CDR2 is SYDVKM. The CDR3 consists of 9 residues. CDR3 sequence (DNA): TGTGCCAGCGGTCCTCTGGGGGCCTTC. Translation: CASGPLGAF.

The V call is TRBV28, the J call TRBJ2-4, with a weak D call TRBD1 (5 bases). V lost 1 base and J lost 1, with 11 bases in between. CDR1 is MDHEN, CDR2 SYDVKM, per germline. The CDR3 sequence is 16 residues long. CDR3: CASSLSGIEAKNIQYF. The CDR3 DNA follows: TGTGCCAGCAGTTTATCAGGGATAGAGGCCAAAAACATTCAGTACTTC.

This clone was detected only a few times. The chain couples TRBV10-3 to TRBJ2-1; TRBD2 matches at 10 bases. Germline V gene lookup returns CDR1 ENHRY and CDR2 SYGVKD. The J segment lost 8 bases and the V segment lost 7 bases, leaving 11 bases of the junction unmatched. The CDR3 loop spans 15 amino acids. The CDR3 nucleotides read TGTGCCATCATGGCGGGGCTAGCGGGAGACGATGAGCAGTTCTTC. This codes for CAIMAGLAGDDEQFF.

This clone was picked up a small number of times. V is TRBV9 and J is TRBJ2-3; 12 bases map to TRBD2. J lost 0 bases, V lost 0 bases, and 11 bases had no gene match. CDR1 and CDR2 (germline): SGDLS, YYNGEE. The CDR3 is made up of 20 amino acids. CDR3 residues: CASSVATPRTSGDSTDTQYF. The DNA of the CDR3 is TGTGCCAGCAGCGTAGCTACCCCTAGGACTAGCGGGGATAGCACAGATACGCAGTATTTT. The entire variable domain, with the rest obtained from reference TRBV9 and TRBJ2-3, is as follows: DSGVTQTPKHLITATGQRVTLRCSPRSGDLSVYWYQQSLDQGLQFLIQYYNGEERAKGNILERFSAQQFPDLHSELNLSSLELGDSALYFCASSVATPRTSGDSTDTQYFGPGTRLTVL.

This clone was counted between two and nine times. The chain combines TRBV7-9 with TRBJ1-1; TRBD1 agrees at 8 bases. The CDR3 sequence is 14 residues long. CDR1 and CDR2 (germline): SEHNR, FQNEAQ (reference sequence). The V segment lost 5 bases and the J segment 1 base; nucleotides outside the gene matches: 3. The CDR3 nucleotides are TGTGCCAGCAGCCCGGGACAGGCGAACACTGAAGCTTTCTTT. Translation gives CASSPGQANTEAFF.

This clone was picked up a small number of times. This chain links TRBV28 with TRBJ1-6; 9 nucleotides match TRBD1. With V trimmed by 6 bases and J by 7 bases, 4 bases remained unmatched. The CDR3 is made up of 14 amino acids. Per germline, CDR1 MDHEN and CDR2 SYDVKM. The CDR3 nucleotides read TGTGCCAGCAGGCCCGGACAGGGGAATTCACCCCTCCACTTT. Translating it yields CASRPGQGNSPLHF.